The T cell receptor beta chain described here comes from a study of blood T cell repertoires in COVID-19. Overall study context: Samples of COVID-19 (acute and convalescent) were obtained from the United States, Italy and Spain. The analysed material was cDNA or gDNA that came from T cells, B-cell-depleted T cells, or PBMCs.

Libraries were prepared by immunoSEQ multiplex PCR; TCRdb keeps only in-frame clonotypes and omits some of them. In the table there are 37,000 or so clones, around 87% of which are singletons. This clone came up many times. Germline V gives CDR1 PRHDT, CDR2 FYEKMQ (reference sequence). The CDR3 consists of 12 residues. The germline V and J ends were trimmed by 5 bases and 1 base, with 5 bases remaining between them. The clonotype comes from a man in his 70s with acute or convalescent COVID-19. V gene TRBV13 combines with J gene TRBJ1-1; no definite D call. Sequencing was done on a sample of peripheral blood. As DNA, the CDR3 is TGTGCCAGCAGCCCAGAGAACACTGAAGCTTTCTTT. This translates into CASSPENTEAFF.